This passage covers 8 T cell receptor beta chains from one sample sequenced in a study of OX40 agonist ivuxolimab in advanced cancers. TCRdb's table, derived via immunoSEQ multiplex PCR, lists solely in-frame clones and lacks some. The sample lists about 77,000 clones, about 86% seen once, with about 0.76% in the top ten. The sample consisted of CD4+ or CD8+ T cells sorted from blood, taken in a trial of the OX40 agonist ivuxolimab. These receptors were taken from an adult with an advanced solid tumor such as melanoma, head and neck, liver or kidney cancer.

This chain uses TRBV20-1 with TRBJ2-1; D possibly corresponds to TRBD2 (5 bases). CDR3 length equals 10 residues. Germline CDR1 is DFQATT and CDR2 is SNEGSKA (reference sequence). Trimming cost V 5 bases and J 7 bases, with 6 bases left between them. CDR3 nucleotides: TGCAGTGCTGAGCGGAATGAGCAGTTCTTC. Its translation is CSAERNEQFF.

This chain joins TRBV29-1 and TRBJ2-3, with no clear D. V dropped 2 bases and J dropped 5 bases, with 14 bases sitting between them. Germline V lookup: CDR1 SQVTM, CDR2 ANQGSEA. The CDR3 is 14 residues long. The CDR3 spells CSVELHSSQDTQYF. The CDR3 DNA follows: TGCAGCGTTGAATTGCACAGCTCACAAGATACGCAGTATTTT.

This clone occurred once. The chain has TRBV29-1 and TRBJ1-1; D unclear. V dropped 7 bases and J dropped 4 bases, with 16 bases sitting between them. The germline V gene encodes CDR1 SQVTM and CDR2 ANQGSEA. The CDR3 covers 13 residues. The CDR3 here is CSESKSGITEAFF. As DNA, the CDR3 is TGCAGCGAATCAAAATCGGGGATCACTGAAGCTTTCTTT.

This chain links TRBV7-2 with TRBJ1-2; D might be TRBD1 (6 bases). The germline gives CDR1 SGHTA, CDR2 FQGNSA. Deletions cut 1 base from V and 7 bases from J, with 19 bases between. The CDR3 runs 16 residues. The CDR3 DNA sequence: TGTGCCAGCAGCTTAGGGGGACAAGGCTGGGGACGTGGCTACACCTTC. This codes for CASSLGGQGWGRGYTF.

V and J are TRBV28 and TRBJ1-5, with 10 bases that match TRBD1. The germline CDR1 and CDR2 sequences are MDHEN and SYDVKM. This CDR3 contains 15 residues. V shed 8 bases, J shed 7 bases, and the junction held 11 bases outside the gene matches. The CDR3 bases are TGTGCCAGCTTTGGGTCCGGGACAGGGGAACAGCCCCAGCATTTT. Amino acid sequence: CASFGSGTGEQPQHF.

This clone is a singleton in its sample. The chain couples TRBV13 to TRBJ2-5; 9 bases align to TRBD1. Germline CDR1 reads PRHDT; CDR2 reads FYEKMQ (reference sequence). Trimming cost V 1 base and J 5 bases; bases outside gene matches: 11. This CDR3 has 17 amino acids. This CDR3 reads CASSLAFRDREGETQYF. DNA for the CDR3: TGTGCCAGCAGCTTAGCGTTCCGGGACAGGGAAGGGGAGACCCAGTACTTC.

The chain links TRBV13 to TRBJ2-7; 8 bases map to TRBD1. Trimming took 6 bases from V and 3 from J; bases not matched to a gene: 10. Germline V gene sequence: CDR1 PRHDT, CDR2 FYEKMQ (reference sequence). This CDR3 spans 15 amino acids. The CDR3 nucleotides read TGTGCCAGCAGTCGTAACAGGGGGGTTGGCTACGAGCAGTACTTC. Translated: CASSRNRGVGYEQYF.

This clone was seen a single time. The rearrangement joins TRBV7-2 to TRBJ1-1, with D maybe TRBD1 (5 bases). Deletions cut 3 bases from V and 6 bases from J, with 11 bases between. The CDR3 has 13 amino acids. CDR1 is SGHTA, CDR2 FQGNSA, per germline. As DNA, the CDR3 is TGTGCCAGCAGCTTTGGGGGATACGCTGAAGCTTTCTTT. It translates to CASSFGGYAEAFF.